The 24 T cell receptor beta chains below all came from one sample that was sequenced in a study of shared clonotypes between healthy human individuals. Data came from immunoSEQ multiplex PCR; TCRdb stores just in-frame clones and leaves some out. The sample comprises over 2 million clones, just under 95% of which are singletons, and approximately 0.41% rests with the top ten. The source material was naive CD4+ T cells from PBMCs. Sample subset: CD45RA+ positively selected. These receptors all stem from a man aged 18 to 35 in good health. Some clones in this sample may be carry-over from other donors' samples.

The V gene is TRBV7-3, the J gene TRBJ2-1, with a possible D match to TRBD2 (6 bases). The germline V gene has CDR1 SGHTA and CDR2 FQGTGA. The CDR3 sequence is 13 residues long. Trimming removed 5 bases from V and 5 bases from J, with 10 bases in between. The CDR3 region has the DNA TGTGCCAGCAGCAAGACTAGGGACAATGAGCAGTTCTTC. Translating gives CASSKTRDNEQFF.

The chain recombines TRBV9 with TRBJ2-3; D is possibly TRBD2 (5 bases). Trimming took 4 bases from V and 9 from J, leaving 12 bases between them. Germline V lookup: CDR1 SGDLS, CDR2 YYNGEE. The CDR3 contains 12 residues. The CDR3 nucleotides are TGTGCCAGCAGCCCCTCCGGGGAGACGCAGTATTTT. Translated: CASSPSGETQYF.

Remarks on this clone: The same CDR3 also results from other DNA sequences found in this sample. The genes are TRBV11-3 and TRBJ1-1; no reliable D call. The CDR3 is 13 residues long. V was shortened by 5 bases and J by 2 bases, with 9 bases between the two germline ends. CDR1 SGHNT and CDR2 YENEEA come from the germline V gene. The CDR3 here is CASSLRGNTEAFF. CDR3 nucleotide sequence: TGTGCCAGCAGCCTCCGGGGTAACACTGAAGCTTTCTTT.

The rearrangement uses TRBV6-1 and TRBJ2-3; TRBD1 agrees at 8 bases. With 11 bases clipped from V and 0 bases from J, the junction kept 4 bases outside the gene matches. Per the germline V gene, CDR1 is MNHNS and CDR2 is SASEGT. This CDR3 is 13 amino acids long. The chain's CDR3 is CAGRQGSTDTQYF. The CDR3 nucleotides are TGTGCCGGAAGACAGGGGAGCACAGATACGCAGTATTTT.

The chain couples TRBV19 to TRBJ2-7, with 7 bases matching TRBD2. CDR1 LNHDA and CDR2 SQIVND come from the germline V gene (reference sequence). J was trimmed by 2 bases and V by 3 bases; bases with no gene match: 7. The CDR3 loop spans 15 amino acids. CDR3 sequence: CASSIVAGVTYEQYF. The CDR3 nucleotides read TGTGCCAGTAGTATCGTGGCGGGAGTTACCTACGAGCAGTACTTC.

V and J are TRBV5-4 and TRBJ2-7; TRBD2 matches 11 bases. From germline, CDR1 is SGHNT and CDR2 YYREEE (reference sequence). The CDR3 runs 16 residues. V was pared by 3 bases and J by 1 base, with 6 bases of the junction left unmatched. The CDR3, as DNA: TGTGCCAGCAGCTCTGACCCTAGCGGGAGGTCCTACGAGCAGTACTTC. Its translation is CASSSDPSGRSYEQYF.

This clone appeared a single time. The chain recombines TRBV10-3 with TRBJ1-4; D might be TRBD1 (5 bases). The germline V gene encodes CDR1 ENHRY and CDR2 SYGVKD. V lost 8 bases and J 0 bases, leaving 10 bases between the germline ends. The CDR3 sequence is 14 residues long. This CDR3 reads CAIGTSATNEKLFF. CDR3 in DNA: TGTGCCATCGGGACTTCGGCAACTAATGAAAAACTGTTTTTT.

The CDR3 bases are TGCAGCGTCAGGGGGCGGGATGACACTGAAGCTTTCTTT. Translated: CSVRGRDDTEAFF. This chain uses TRBV29-1 with TRBJ1-1; 8 positions match TRBD1. The CDR3 totals 13 residues. Trimming at V came to 6 bases and at J to 3 bases, leaving 6 bases not matched to a gene. CDR1 is SQVTM, CDR2 ANQGSEA, per germline.

The chain links TRBV15 to TRBJ2-3; D may match TRBD1 or TRBD2 (5 bases each). From germline, CDR1 is LNHNV and CDR2 YYDKDF (reference sequence). CDR3 length: 15 amino acids. V dropped 1 base and J dropped 2 bases, with 10 bases sitting between them. The CDR3 bases are TGTGCCACCAGCAGAGGACAGCGGTCCACAGATACGCAGTATTTT. Its translation is CATSRGQRSTDTQYF.

The J gene is TRBJ1-5, the V gene TRBV4-2, with TRBD1 matching over 7 bases. Germline CDR1 LGHNA, CDR2 YNFKEQ. The V and J ends lost 4 bases and 1 base, in that order; junction bases with no gene match: 4. The CDR3 is 15 amino acids. In DNA, the CDR3 is TGTGCCAGCAGCCTCGACAGGGCAAGCAATCAGCCCCAGCATTTT. This translates into CASSLDRASNQPQHF.

The chain employs TRBV19 and TRBJ1-4; perhaps TRBD1 as D (6 bases). CDR1 LNHDA and CDR2 SQIVND come from the germline V gene (reference sequence). The CDR3 sequence is 15 residues long. Trimming stripped 5 bases from V and 7 bases from J, with 17 bases between. As DNA, the CDR3 is TGTGCCAGTAGTCCCCGGGGTAAGGGGGGTGAAAAACTGTTTTTT. It yields the protein CASSPRGKGGEKLFF.

This chain uses TRBV7-2 with TRBJ1-4; TRBD1 aligns across 8 bases. With V trimmed by 6 bases and J by 8 bases, 8 bases remained unmatched. CDR3 length: 14 amino acids. Per the germline V gene, CDR1 is SGHTA and CDR2 is FQGNSA. The CDR3 spells CASRQGAGREKLFF. CDR3 DNA: TGTGCCAGCAGGCAGGGGGCGGGGAGGGAAAAACTGTTTTTT.

This CDR3 is CSVTAHSGNTIYF. DNA for the CDR3: TGCAGCGTGACGGCTCACTCTGGAAACACCATATATTTT. This chain joins TRBV29-1 and TRBJ1-3; D ambiguous. The CDR3 spans 13 residues. The germline V gene encodes CDR1 SQVTM and CDR2 ANQGSEA. The V end was cut by 6 bases, the J end by 0 bases, with 9 bases between.

This clone was counted a few times. The chain links TRBV19 to TRBJ1-5, with no clear D. CDR1 is LNHDA, CDR2 SQIVND, per germline (reference sequence). This CDR3 has 13 residues. Trimming stripped 10 bases from V and 2 bases from J, with 12 bases between. CDR3 loop: CATTVGGNQPQHF. DNA of the CDR3: TGTGCCACCACCGTCGGGGGCAATCAGCCCCAGCATTTT.

The J gene is TRBJ1-4, the V gene TRBV5-1; D remains ambiguous. CDR1 is SGHRS and CDR2 is YFSETQ in the germline V gene. This CDR3 spans 12 amino acids. The V and J ends lost 1 base and 6 bases respectively, with 4 bases between them. DNA for the CDR3: TGCGCCAGCAGCTTGTATTATGAAAAACTGTTTTTT. It codes for CASSLYYEKLFF.

The chain uses TRBV5-4 and TRBJ2-7; 15 bases match TRBD2. Germline V gene lookup returns CDR1 SGHNT and CDR2 YYREEE (reference sequence). Trimming cost V 5 bases and J 2 bases; bases outside gene matches: 5. CDR3 length equals 16 residues. CDR3 amino acids: CASSFGLAGGPYEQYF. The DNA for the CDR3 is TGTGCCAGCAGTTTCGGACTAGCGGGAGGGCCCTACGAGCAGTACTTC.

This clone is a singleton in its sample. The chain couples TRBV6-5 to TRBJ2-2, with 10 bases fitting TRBD2. Trimming removed 7 bases from V and 4 bases from J; junction bases left unmatched: 3. The CDR3 has 14 residues. Germline loops: CDR1 MNHEY, CDR2 SVGAGI. CDR3 in amino acids: CASKREGSTGELFF. Written as DNA, the CDR3 is TGTGCCAGCAAGCGGGAGGGTTCCACCGGGGAGCTGTTTTTT.

This clone is a singleton in its sample. V usage is TRBV5-1 and J usage is TRBJ2-5; TRBD2 aligns across 10 bases. Germline V gene sequence: CDR1 SGHRS, CDR2 YFSETQ. This CDR3 region has 13 residues. V was clipped by 7 bases and J by 3 bases; unmatched bases: 3. CDR3 sequence reads: CASSSGSKETQYF. Written as DNA, the CDR3 is TGCGCCAGCTCTAGCGGGAGTAAAGAGACCCAGTACTTC.

CDR3 bases: TGCGCCAGCAGCTTGGGGGAAGGCTCCTACAATGAGCAGTTCTTC. This translates into CASSLGEGSYNEQFF. The gene calls are TRBV5-1 and TRBJ2-1; D is ambiguous. Germline assignment: CDR1 SGHRS and CDR2 YFSETQ. The CDR3 totals 15 residues. With 0 bases removed from V and 0 bases from J, the gap between germline ends came to 7 bases.

The chain links TRBV7-2 to TRBJ2-1, with TRBD2 matching over 12 bases. Germline CDR1 is SGHTA and CDR2 is FQGNSA. V lost 5 bases and J lost 8; bases outside the gene matches: 7. The CDR3 length is 15 residues. CDR3 loop: CASSPSGRAFHEQFF. The CDR3 nucleotides are TGTGCCAGCAGCCCTAGCGGGAGGGCCTTCCATGAGCAGTTCTTC.

This chain uses TRBV6-6 with TRBJ2-1, with TRBD2 matching over 9 bases. The V segment lost 2 bases and the J segment 8 bases; nucleotides outside the gene matches: 7. This CDR3 is built from 15 residues. Per the germline V gene, CDR1 is MNHNY and CDR2 is SVGAGI (reference sequence). The CDR3 DNA follows: TGTGCCAGCAGTTACCCGATAGCGGGAGTACATGAGCAGTTCTTC. Protein sequence: CASSYPIAGVHEQFF.

This clone was observed a few times. This sample also contains other DNA sequences that code for the same CDR3. The chain is built from TRBV9 and TRBJ1-2; TRBD1 matches at 7 bases. The CDR3 runs 13 residues. V shed 3 bases and J 3 bases; nucleotides not matched to a gene: 2. Germline V lookup: CDR1 SGDLS, CDR2 YYNGEE. For the CDR3, the DNA is TGTGCCAGCAGCGCCACAGGGGACTATGGCTACACCTTC. Translation gives CASSATGDYGYTF.

This clone came up once. This CDR3 is CAGPSGEQFF. CDR3 DNA: TGTGCCGGTCCCAGCGGGGAGCAGTTCTTC. V gene TRBV5-4 combines with J gene TRBJ2-1; tentatively, D is TRBD2 (6 bases). Per germline, CDR1 SGHNT and CDR2 YYREEE (reference sequence). This CDR3 is built from 10 residues. Trimming pared 10 bases from V and 10 bases from J, leaving 12 bases between.

The chain uses TRBV19 and TRBJ2-2; D gene unclear. The CDR3 consists of 16 residues. V dropped 3 bases and J dropped 5 bases, with 16 bases sitting between them. Germline loops: CDR1 LNHDA, CDR2 SQIVND (reference sequence). The CDR3 loop reads CASSITQSRRTGELFF. Written as DNA, the CDR3 is TGTGCCAGTAGTATTACCCAATCTCGACGGACCGGGGAGCTGTTTTTT.